These 27 T cell receptor beta chains were all obtained from the same sample, sequenced in a study of a mutant IDH1 vaccine in newly diagnosed glioma. These receptors lack a known antigen. Time point of the sample: week 23, last vaccination. A single vaccine dose contained 300 ug of mutant IDH1 20-mer peptide, and topical imiquimod was used with it. The data were produced by immunoSEQ multiplex PCR, yet TCRdb's version contains in-frame clones alone and is incomplete. The table has roughly 74,000 clones, 85% seen once. Source: PBMCs, taken from a glioma patient whose treatment included an IDH1 peptide vaccine. Source of these receptors: a woman in her forties or fifties with glioma.

This chain uses TRBV7-9 with TRBJ1-4, with TRBD1 identical over 11 bases. This CDR3 region has 14 residues. Trimming cost V 3 bases and J 11 bases; bases outside gene matches: 5. Germline CDR1 is SEHNR and CDR2 is FQNEAQ (reference sequence). As DNA, the CDR3 is TGTGCCAGCAGCTTGGGACAGGGGGAAAGGAAACTGTTTTTT. Protein sequence: CASSLGQGERKLFF.

The chain employs TRBV27 and TRBJ2-1; perhaps TRBD2 as D (6 bases). Per germline, CDR1 MNHEY and CDR2 SMNVEV (reference sequence). Trimming shortened V by 0 bases and J by 4 bases, and 10 bases separated the two germline ends. The CDR3 length is 15 residues. The CDR3 loop reads CASSLSAGTYNEQFF. CDR3 in DNA: TGTGCCAGCAGTTTATCGGCGGGAACTTACAATGAGCAGTTCTTC.

This rearrangement joins TRBV27 to TRBJ1-5; D might be TRBD1 (6 bases). The CDR3 runs to 15 residues. Germline V gives CDR1 MNHEY, CDR2 SMNVEV (reference sequence). V was clipped by 6 bases and J by 0 bases, with 12 bases between them. The CDR3 loop reads CASSLGAGSNQPQHF. In DNA, the CDR3 is TGTGCCAGCAGCTTGGGGGCCGGTAGCAATCAGCCCCAGCATTTT.

The V and J genes are TRBV5-1 and TRBJ2-6; D call uncertain. The CDR3 has 16 residues. The V and J ends lost 0 bases and 0 bases respectively, with 7 bases between them. Per the germline V gene, CDR1 is SGHRS and CDR2 is YFSETQ. The CDR3 region has the DNA TGCGCCAGCAGCTTGGTAACTGACTCTGGGGCCAACGTCCTGACTTTC. Translation: CASSLVTDSGANVLTF.

This chain connects TRBV29-1 to TRBJ1-1; maybe TRBD1 (5 bases). This CDR3 has 13 residues. The germline V gene has CDR1 SQVTM and CDR2 ANQGSEA. V was cut by 6 bases and J by 7 bases, with 18 bases left in between. The CDR3 sequence is CSVQSQGAGEAFF. CDR3 in DNA: TGCAGCGTCCAAAGCCAGGGAGCTGGTGAAGCTTTCTTT. The whole variable domain, filled in from reference TRBV29-1 and TRBJ1-1, reads SAVISQKPSRDICQRGTSLTIQCQVDSQVTMMFWYRQQPGQSLTLIATANQGSEATYESGFVIDKFPISRPNLTFSTLTVSNMSPEDSSIYLCSVQSQGAGEAFFGQGTRLTVV.

The V and J genes are TRBV12-5 and TRBJ2-2; D is uncertain. The CDR3 sequence is 13 residues long. Germline loops: CDR1 LGHNT, CDR2 FRNRAP. V was clipped by 6 bases and J by 1 base, with 6 bases between them. The CDR3, as DNA: TGTGCTAGTGGGTCACTGAACACCGGGGAGCTGTTTTTT. It specifies CASGSLNTGELFF.

The chain combines TRBV5-4 with TRBJ2-7; 9 bases line up with TRBD2. This CDR3 is built from 17 residues. Germline values: CDR1 SGHNT, CDR2 YYREEE (reference sequence). With 0 bases clipped from V and 3 bases from J, the junction kept 10 bases outside the gene matches. Written as DNA, the CDR3 is TGTGCCAGCAGCTTGGAGGTTCTAGCGGGAACCCACTACGAGCAGTACTTC. Translation gives CASSLEVLAGTHYEQYF.

The rearrangement joins TRBV28 to TRBJ1-2; D is unresolved. Germline lookup yields CDR1 MDHEN and CDR2 SYDVKM. The CDR3 totals 13 residues. Trimming cost V 3 bases and J 2 bases, with 7 bases left between them. The CDR3 region is CASSFSKNYGYTF. In nucleotides, the CDR3 is TGTGCCAGCAGTTTCTCCAAGAACTATGGCTACACCTTC.

This chain joins TRBV5-6 and TRBJ2-7; the D gene is possibly TRBD1 (6 bases). The V and J ends lost 4 bases and 0 bases respectively, with 17 bases between them. This CDR3 has 16 amino acids. Germline CDR1 is SGHDT and CDR2 is YYEEEE. For the CDR3, the DNA is TGTGCCAGCAGCCAGCGTTTCAGGGGAAACTCCTACGAGCAGTACTTC. Translating it yields CASSQRFRGNSYEQYF. The complete variable domain, with remaining parts taken from reference TRBV5-6 and TRBJ2-7, reads DAGVTQSPTHLIKTRGQQVTLRCSPKSGHDTVSWYQQALGQGPQFIFQYYEEEERQRGNFPDRFSGHQFPNYSSELNVNALLLGDSALYLCASSQRFRGNSYEQYFGPGTRLTVT.

The chain recombines TRBV30 with TRBJ2-3; 8 bases map to TRBD2. After removal of 2 bases from V and 6 bases from J, the junction contained 1 base not matched to a gene. The CDR3 is 12 residues long. Germline values: CDR1 GTSNPN, CDR2 SVGIG (reference sequence). In DNA, the CDR3 is TGTGCCTGGAGTACGGGAGGGGATACGCAGTATTTT. Its translation: CAWSTGGDTQYF.

The V call is TRBV28, the J call TRBJ2-7; D remains unclear. The CDR3 loop spans 11 amino acids. V lost 7 bases and J lost 5, with 9 bases in between. Germline CDR1 is MDHEN and CDR2 is SYDVKM. The CDR3 region is CASIGEHEQYF. The CDR3 nucleotides are TGTGCCAGCATAGGAGAACACGAGCAGTACTTC. Full variable domain (outside the CDR3, taken from reference TRBV28 and TRBJ2-7): DVKVTQSSRYLVKRTGEKVFLECVQDMDHENMFWYRQDPGLGLRLIYFSYDVKMKEKGDIPEGYSVSREKKERFSLILESASTNQTSMYLCASIGEHEQYFGPGTRLTVT.

This chain connects TRBV27 to TRBJ2-1; D remains unclear. V was cut by 5 bases and J by 5 bases, with 13 bases left in between. This CDR3 is built from 14 residues. Germline assignment: CDR1 MNHEY and CDR2 SMNVEV (reference sequence). The CDR3 sequence is CASSPWAYHNEQFF. The CDR3 region has the DNA TGTGCCAGCAGTCCGTGGGCGTACCACAATGAGCAGTTCTTC.

The CDR3 spells CASSLSPDRAHPNEQFF. The CDR3 coding sequence is TGTGCCAGCAGCCTATCTCCGGACAGGGCCCATCCTAATGAGCAGTTCTTC. The chain links TRBV11-2 to TRBJ2-1, with 8 bases fitting TRBD1. CDR3 length: 17 amino acids. The V segment lost 5 bases and the J segment 7 bases; nucleotides outside the gene matches: 16. Germline V gene data show CDR1 as SGHAT and CDR2 as FQNNGV. Filled out from reference TRBV11-2 and TRBJ2-1, the complete variable domain reads EAGVAQSPRYKIIEKRQSVAFWCNPISGHATLYWYQQILGQGPKLLIQFQNNGVVDDSQLPKDRFSAERLKGVDSTLKIQPAKLEDSAVYLCASSLSPDRAHPNEQFFGPGTRLTVL.

The chain recombines TRBV9 with TRBJ2-5, with D tentatively TRBD1 (5 bases). Trimming shortened V by 0 bases and J by 2 bases, and 8 bases separated the two germline ends. CDR3 length: 14 residues. The V gene's germline CDR1 is SGDLS and CDR2 YYNGEE. The CDR3 sequence is CASSVGGGQETQYF. Written as DNA, the CDR3 is TGTGCCAGCAGCGTAGGGGGCGGACAAGAGACCCAGTACTTC. The variable domain in full, completed from reference TRBV9 and TRBJ2-5, reads DSGVTQTPKHLITATGQRVTLRCSPRSGDLSVYWYQQSLDQGLQFLIQYYNGEERAKGNILERFSAQQFPDLHSELNLSSLELGDSALYFCASSVGGGQETQYFGPGTRLLVL.

The chain links TRBV19 to TRBJ2-7; no definite D call. Germline V lookup: CDR1 LNHDA, CDR2 SQIVND (reference sequence). The CDR3 totals 16 residues. The V gene lost 3 bases and the J gene lost 2 bases, with 17 bases spanning the gap. CDR3 sequence (DNA): TGTGCCAGTAGTATCCGGTACGACGCCCACGCCTACGAGCAGTACTTC. Translation: CASSIRYDAHAYEQYF.

The rearrangement uses TRBV6-1 and TRBJ1-1; perhaps TRBD1 as D (5 bases). The CDR3 totals 13 residues. The V gene's germline CDR1 is MNHNS and CDR2 SASEGT. Trimming took 3 bases from V and 3 from J, leaving 8 bases between them. The DNA of the CDR3 is TGTGCCAGCAGTGAGCAGGGCCACACTGAAGCTTTCTTT. It yields the protein CASSEQGHTEAFF.

The chain has TRBV2 and TRBJ2-5; TRBD1 is a possible D gene (5 bases). The ends were cut back, 8 bases at V and 5 bases at J, with 18 bases in the middle. The CDR3 loop spans 14 amino acids. The germline gives CDR1 SNHLY, CDR2 FYNNEI. As DNA, the CDR3 is TGTGCCAGCTCCAAAAGCCCAGGGTTGGAGACCCAGTACTTC. Translated: CASSKSPGLETQYF.

The chain joins TRBV27 to TRBJ2-7; perhaps TRBD1 as D (5 bases). The CDR3 runs to 12 residues. Germline V CDR1 and CDR2: MNHEY, SMNVEV (reference sequence). Trimming pared 8 bases from V and 4 bases from J, leaving 12 bases between. CDR3 sequence reads: CASGDSTYEQYF. Written as DNA, the CDR3 is TGTGCCAGCGGCGACAGCACTTACGAGCAGTACTTC.

This rearrangement joins TRBV5-5 to TRBJ2-3; the D gene is possibly TRBD1 (6 bases). The V gene lost 1 base and the J gene lost 3 bases, with 12 bases spanning the gap. The germline CDR1 and CDR2 sequences are SGHKS and YYEKEE (reference sequence). The CDR3 runs to 15 residues. Written as DNA, the CDR3 is TGTGCCAGCAGCTTGTTTCCAGGGGCAACAGATACGCAGTATTTT. Translated, it gives CASSLFPGATDTQYF.

The rearrangement uses TRBV6-5 and TRBJ2-7; 8 bases match TRBD1. The CDR3 runs 15 residues. Germline V gives CDR1 MNHEY, CDR2 SVGAGI. V lost 6 bases, J lost 2 bases, and 9 bases stayed unmatched. The CDR3 loop reads CASREAGQGAYEQYF. The DNA for the CDR3 is TGTGCCAGCAGGGAGGCCGGACAGGGAGCCTACGAGCAGTACTTC.

The genes are TRBV5-1 and TRBJ2-6; D possibly corresponds to TRBD1 (6 bases). Trimming left V 2 bases short and J 0 bases short, with 12 bases between. Germline CDR1 is SGHRS and CDR2 is YFSETQ. The CDR3 spans 17 residues. The CDR3 loop is CASSLTGLSSGANVLTF. The CDR3 nucleotides are TGCGCCAGCAGCTTAACAGGGCTATCCTCTGGGGCCAACGTCCTGACTTTC.

In its sample, this clone was seen a few times. Written as DNA, the CDR3 is TGTGCCAGCAGTGAAGGTTACAGTCCTAACTATGGCTACACCTTC. Amino acid sequence: CASSEGYSPNYGYTF. The J gene is TRBJ1-2, the V gene TRBV6-1; no clear D gene. V was trimmed by 1 base and J by 0 bases, leaving 9 bases between them. The V gene's germline CDR1 is MNHNS and CDR2 SASEGT. CDR3 length equals 15 residues.

The chain couples TRBV5-5 to TRBJ2-1; 7 nucleotides match TRBD2. The CDR3 length is 16 residues. Germline CDR1 reads SGHKS; CDR2 reads YYEKEE (reference sequence). V gave up 6 bases and J gave up 6 bases; unmatched junction bases: 15. CDR3 region: CASTPTRGSRGNEQFF. CDR3 DNA: TGTGCCAGCACCCCCACACGCGGGAGTAGGGGCAATGAGCAGTTCTTC.

J is TRBJ2-1 and V is TRBV5-4; weak D call: TRBD2 (6 bases). CDR3 length equals 13 residues. The V and J ends lost 0 bases and 8 bases respectively, with 9 bases between them. CDR1 SGHNT and CDR2 YYREEE come from the germline V gene (reference sequence). CDR3 region: CASSLARGDEQFF. CDR3 nucleotide sequence: TGTGCCAGCAGCTTGGCGCGGGGTGATGAGCAGTTCTTC.

The chain recombines TRBV28 with TRBJ2-3; D gene unclear. This CDR3 is 10 amino acids long. V was shortened by 8 bases and J by 5 bases, with 5 bases between the two germline ends. CDR1 is MDHEN and CDR2 is SYDVKM in the germline V gene. CDR3 nucleotides: TGTGCCAGCGAAGGAGATACGCAGTATTTT. This sequence encodes CASEGDTQYF.

The chain couples TRBV4-1 to TRBJ2-7, with 7 bases aligning to TRBD2. Germline V CDR1 and CDR2: MGHRA, YSYEKL. The V gene end was trimmed by 1 base and the J gene end by 2 bases; junction bases not matched to a gene: 11. CDR3 length: 17 amino acids. The CDR3 region is CASSQGAGAREPYEQYF. As DNA, the CDR3 is TGCGCCAGCAGCCAAGGGGCCGGGGCGCGGGAGCCCTACGAGCAGTACTTC.

CDR3: CASSLGGLSADTQYF. The CDR3 DNA reads TGTGCCAGCAGCTTGGGGGGACTGAGCGCCGATACGCAGTATTTT. The chain carries TRBV5-4 and TRBJ2-3; perhaps TRBD2 as D (6 bases). The V gene lost 0 bases and the J gene lost 6 bases, with 14 bases spanning the gap. The length of the CDR3 is 15 residues. From germline, CDR1 is SGHNT and CDR2 YYREEE (reference sequence).